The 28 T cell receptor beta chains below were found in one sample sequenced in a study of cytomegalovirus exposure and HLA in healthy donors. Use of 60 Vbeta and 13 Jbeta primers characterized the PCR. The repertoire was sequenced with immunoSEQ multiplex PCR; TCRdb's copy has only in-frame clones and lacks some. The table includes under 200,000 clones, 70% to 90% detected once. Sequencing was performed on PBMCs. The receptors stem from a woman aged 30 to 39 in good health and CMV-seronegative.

CDR3 residues: CASSLGGPTLLEQYF. CDR3 bases: TGCGCCAGCAGCTTGGGTGGCCCAACCCTCCTCGAGCAGTACTTC. This chain connects TRBV5-1 to TRBJ2-7; D call uncertain. This CDR3 region has 15 residues. Germline V gene data show CDR1 as SGHRS and CDR2 as YFSETQ. Between the trimmed V and J ends, which lost 0 bases and 6 bases, there was a span of 16 bases.

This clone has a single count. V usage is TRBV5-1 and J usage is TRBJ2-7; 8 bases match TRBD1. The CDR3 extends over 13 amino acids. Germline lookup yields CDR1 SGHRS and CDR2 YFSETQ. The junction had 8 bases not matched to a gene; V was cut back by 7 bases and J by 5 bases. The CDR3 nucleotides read TGCGCCAGCGGACAGGGAAATACTGACGAGCAGTACTTC. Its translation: CASGQGNTDEQYF.

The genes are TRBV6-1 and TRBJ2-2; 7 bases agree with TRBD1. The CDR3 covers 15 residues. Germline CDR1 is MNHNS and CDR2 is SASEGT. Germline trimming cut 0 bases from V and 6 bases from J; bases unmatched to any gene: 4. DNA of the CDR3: TGTGCCAGCAGTGAAGCGAGGGGGCAAGCCGGGGAGCTGTTTTTT. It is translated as CASSEARGQAGELFF.

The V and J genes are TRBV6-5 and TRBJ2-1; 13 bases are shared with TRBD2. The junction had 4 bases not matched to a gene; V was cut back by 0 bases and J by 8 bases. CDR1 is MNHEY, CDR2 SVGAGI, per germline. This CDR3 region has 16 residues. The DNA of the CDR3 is TGTGCCAGCAGTTACTCTGCGGGACTAGCGGGATATGAGCAGTTCTTC. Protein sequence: CASSYSAGLAGYEQFF.

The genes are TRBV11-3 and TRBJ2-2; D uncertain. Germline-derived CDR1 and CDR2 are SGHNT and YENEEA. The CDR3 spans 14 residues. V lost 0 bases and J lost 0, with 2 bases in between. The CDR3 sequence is CASSLDSNTGELFF. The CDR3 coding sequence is TGTGCCAGCAGCTTAGACTCGAACACCGGGGAGCTGTTTTTT.

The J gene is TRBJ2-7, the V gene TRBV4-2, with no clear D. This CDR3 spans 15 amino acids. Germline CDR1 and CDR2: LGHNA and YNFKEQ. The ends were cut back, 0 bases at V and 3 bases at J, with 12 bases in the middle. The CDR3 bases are TGTGCCAGCAGCCAAGATAAAACGGTCCTCTACGAGCAGTACTTC. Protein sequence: CASSQDKTVLYEQYF.

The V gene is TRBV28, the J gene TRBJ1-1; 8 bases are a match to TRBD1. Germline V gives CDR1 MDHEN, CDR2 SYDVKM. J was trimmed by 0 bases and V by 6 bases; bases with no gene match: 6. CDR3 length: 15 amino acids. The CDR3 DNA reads TGTGCCAGCAGGCTAAACAGGGGGATGAACACTGAAGCTTTCTTT. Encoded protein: CASRLNRGMNTEAFF. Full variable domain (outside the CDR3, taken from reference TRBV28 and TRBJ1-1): DVKVTQSSRYLVKRTGEKVFLECVQDMDHENMFWYRQDPGLGLRLIYFSYDVKMKEKGDIPEGYSVSREKKERFSLILESASTNQTSMYLCASRLNRGMNTEAFFGQGTRLTVV.

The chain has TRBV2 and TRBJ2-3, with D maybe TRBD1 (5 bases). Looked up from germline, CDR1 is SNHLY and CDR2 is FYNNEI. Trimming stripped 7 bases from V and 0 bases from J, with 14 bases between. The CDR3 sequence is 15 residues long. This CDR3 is CASMSDRTSTDTQYF. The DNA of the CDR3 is TGTGCCAGCATGAGTGACAGAACTAGCACAGATACGCAGTATTTT.

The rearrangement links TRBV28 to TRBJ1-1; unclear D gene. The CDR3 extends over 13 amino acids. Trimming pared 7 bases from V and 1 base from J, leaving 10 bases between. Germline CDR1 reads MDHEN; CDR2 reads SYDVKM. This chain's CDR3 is CASNFLRNTEAFF. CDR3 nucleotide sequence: TGTGCCAGCAATTTTCTAAGGAACACTGAAGCTTTCTTT. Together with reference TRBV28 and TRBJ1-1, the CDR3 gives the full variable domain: DVKVTQSSRYLVKRTGEKVFLECVQDMDHENMFWYRQDPGLGLRLIYFSYDVKMKEKGDIPEGYSVSREKKERFSLILESASTNQTSMYLCASNFLRNTEAFFGQGTRLTVV.

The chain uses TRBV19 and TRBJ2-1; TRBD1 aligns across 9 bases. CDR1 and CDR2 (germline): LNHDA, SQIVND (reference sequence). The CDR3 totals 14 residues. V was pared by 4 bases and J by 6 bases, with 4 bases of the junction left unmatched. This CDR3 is CASSTGTGPNEQFF. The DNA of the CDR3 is TGTGCCAGTAGTACCGGGACAGGGCCCAATGAGCAGTTCTTC.

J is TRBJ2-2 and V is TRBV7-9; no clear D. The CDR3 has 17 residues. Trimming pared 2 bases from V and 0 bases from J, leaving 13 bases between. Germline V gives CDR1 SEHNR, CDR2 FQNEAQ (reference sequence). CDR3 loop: CASSLRWARSNTGELFF. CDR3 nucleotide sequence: TGTGCCAGCAGCTTAAGGTGGGCCAGATCGAACACCGGGGAGCTGTTTTTT.

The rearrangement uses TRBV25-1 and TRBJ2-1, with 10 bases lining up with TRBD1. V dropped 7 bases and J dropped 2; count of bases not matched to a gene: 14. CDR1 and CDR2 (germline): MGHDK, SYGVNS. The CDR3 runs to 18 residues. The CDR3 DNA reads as TGTGCCAGCATGAGCGGGTCGGGGACAGGGGTTACCTACAATGAGCAGTTCTTC. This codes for CASMSGSGTGVTYNEQFF.

The CDR3 is CASSQPWGGGGAHNEQFF. In DNA, the CDR3 is TGTGCCAGCAGCCAACCTTGGGGTGGAGGGGGGGCCCACAATGAGCAGTTCTTC. This chain connects TRBV4-2 to TRBJ2-1; D possibly corresponds to TRBD2 (7 bases). Germline V lookup: CDR1 LGHNA, CDR2 YNFKEQ. There are 18 residues in the CDR3. V was pared by 2 bases and J by 5 bases, with 22 bases between.

The chain's CDR3 is CASKDWTVQEKLFF. In DNA form, the CDR3 reads TGCGCCAGCAAAGATTGGACAGTCCAGGAAAAACTGTTTTTT. The chain employs TRBV10-2 and TRBJ1-4; the D gene is possibly TRBD1 (6 bases). Germline-derived CDR1 and CDR2 are WSHSY and SAAADI. Trimming cost V 7 bases and J 8 bases, with 17 bases left between them. This CDR3 has 14 amino acids.

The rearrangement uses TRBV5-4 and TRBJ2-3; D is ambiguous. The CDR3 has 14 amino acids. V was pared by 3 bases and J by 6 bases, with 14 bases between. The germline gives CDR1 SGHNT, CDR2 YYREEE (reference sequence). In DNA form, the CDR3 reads TGTGCCAGCAGCTGGGCTCCTTCTACGGATACGCAGTATTTT. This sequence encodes CASSWAPSTDTQYF. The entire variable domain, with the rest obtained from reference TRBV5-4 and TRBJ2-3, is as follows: ETGVTQSPTHLIKTRGQQVTLRCSSQSGHNTVSWYQQALGQGPQFIFQYYREEENGRGNFPPRFSGLQFPNYSSELNVNALELDDSALYLCASSWAPSTDTQYFGPGTRLTVL.

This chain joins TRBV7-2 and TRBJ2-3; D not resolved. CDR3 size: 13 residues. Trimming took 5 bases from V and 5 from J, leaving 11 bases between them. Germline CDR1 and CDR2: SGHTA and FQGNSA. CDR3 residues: CASSPQRLDTQYF. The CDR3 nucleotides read TGTGCCAGCAGCCCTCAGAGGTTAGATACGCAGTATTTT.

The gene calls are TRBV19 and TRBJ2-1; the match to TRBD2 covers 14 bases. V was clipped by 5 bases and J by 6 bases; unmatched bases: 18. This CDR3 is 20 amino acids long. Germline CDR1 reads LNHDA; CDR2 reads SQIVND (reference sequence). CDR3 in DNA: TGTGCCAGTAGTGTTAGACGGACTAGCGGGGGGAAACCGCTTCCCAATGAGCAGTTCTTC. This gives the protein CASSVRRTSGGKPLPNEQFF.

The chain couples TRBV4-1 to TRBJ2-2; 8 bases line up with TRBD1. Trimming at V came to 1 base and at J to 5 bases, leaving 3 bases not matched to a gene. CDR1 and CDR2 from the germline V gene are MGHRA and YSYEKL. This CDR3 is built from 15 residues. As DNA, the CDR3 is TGCGCCAGCAGCCAAGTTAACAGGGGGACCGGGGAGCTGTTTTTT. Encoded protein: CASSQVNRGTGELFF.

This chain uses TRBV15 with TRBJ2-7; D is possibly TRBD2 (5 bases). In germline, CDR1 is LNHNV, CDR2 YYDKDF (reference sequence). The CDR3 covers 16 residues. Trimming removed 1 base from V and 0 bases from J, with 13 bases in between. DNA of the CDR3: TGTGCCACCAGCAGAGGACTAACGGGCCCCTCCTACGAGCAGTACTTC. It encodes CATSRGLTGPSYEQYF.

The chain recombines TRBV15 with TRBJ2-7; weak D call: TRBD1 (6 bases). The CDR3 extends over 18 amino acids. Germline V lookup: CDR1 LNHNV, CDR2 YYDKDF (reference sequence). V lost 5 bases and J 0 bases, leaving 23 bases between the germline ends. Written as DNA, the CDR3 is TGTGCCACCAGCCATATTATACCCTGGACAGATAACTCCTACGAGCAGTACTTC. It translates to CATSHIIPWTDNSYEQYF.

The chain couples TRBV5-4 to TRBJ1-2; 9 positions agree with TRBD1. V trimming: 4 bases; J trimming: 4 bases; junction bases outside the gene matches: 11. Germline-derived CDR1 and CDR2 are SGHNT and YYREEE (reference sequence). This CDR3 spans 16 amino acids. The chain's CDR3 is CASSTQPGQGPYGYTF. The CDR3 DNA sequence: TGTGCCAGCAGCACTCAACCGGGACAGGGCCCCTATGGCTACACCTTC.

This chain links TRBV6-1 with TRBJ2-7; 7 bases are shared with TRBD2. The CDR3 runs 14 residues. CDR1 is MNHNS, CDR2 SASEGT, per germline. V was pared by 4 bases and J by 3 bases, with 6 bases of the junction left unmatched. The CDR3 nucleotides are TGTGCCAGCAGTGGGGCCAGCGGGGTCTACGAGCAGTACTTC. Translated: CASSGASGVYEQYF.

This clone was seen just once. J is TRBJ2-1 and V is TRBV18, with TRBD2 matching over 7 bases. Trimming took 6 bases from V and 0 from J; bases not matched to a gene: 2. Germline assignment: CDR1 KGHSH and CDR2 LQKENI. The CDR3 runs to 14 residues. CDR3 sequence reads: CASSSGASYNEQFF. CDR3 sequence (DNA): TGTGCCAGCTCGAGCGGGGCCTCCTACAATGAGCAGTTCTTC.

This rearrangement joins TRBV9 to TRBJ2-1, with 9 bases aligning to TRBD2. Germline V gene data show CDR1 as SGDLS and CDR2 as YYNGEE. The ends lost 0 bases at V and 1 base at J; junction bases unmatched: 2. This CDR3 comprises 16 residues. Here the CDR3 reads CASSVDAGGSYNEQFF. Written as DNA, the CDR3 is TGTGCCAGCAGCGTAGATGCGGGAGGGTCCTACAATGAGCAGTTCTTC.

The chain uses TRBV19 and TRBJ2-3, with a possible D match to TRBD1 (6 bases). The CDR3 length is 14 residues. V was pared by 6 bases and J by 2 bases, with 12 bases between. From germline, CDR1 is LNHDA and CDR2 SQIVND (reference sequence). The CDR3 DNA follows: TGTGCCAGTAGACTACAGGGCAACACAGATACGCAGTATTTT. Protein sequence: CASRLQGNTDTQYF.

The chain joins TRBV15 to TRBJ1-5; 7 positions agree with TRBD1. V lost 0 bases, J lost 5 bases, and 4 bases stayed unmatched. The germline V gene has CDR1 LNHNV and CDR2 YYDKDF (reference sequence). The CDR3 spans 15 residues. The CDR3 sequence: CATSRDRTGDQPQHF. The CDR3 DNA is TGTGCCACCAGCAGAGATCGAACAGGGGATCAGCCCCAGCATTTT.

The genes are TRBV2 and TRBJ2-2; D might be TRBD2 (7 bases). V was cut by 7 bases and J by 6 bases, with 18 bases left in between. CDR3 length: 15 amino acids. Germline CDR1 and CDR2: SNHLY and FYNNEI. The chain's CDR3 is CASNIEGGGAGELFF. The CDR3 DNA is TGTGCCAGCAATATCGAAGGGGGGGGTGCCGGGGAGCTGTTTTTT.

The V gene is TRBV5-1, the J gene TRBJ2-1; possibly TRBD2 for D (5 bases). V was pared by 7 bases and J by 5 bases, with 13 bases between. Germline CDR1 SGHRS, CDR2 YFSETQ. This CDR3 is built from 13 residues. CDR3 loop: CASSTAENNEQFF. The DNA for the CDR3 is TGCGCCAGCTCCACAGCGGAGAACAATGAGCAGTTCTTC.